This TCR beta chain was identified in a study of beta chain features in type 1 diabetes. The study, taken as a whole, reports: Insertions at VDJ junctions were less frequent in type 1 diabetes patients. These patients also deleted more nucleotides at the same junctions.

Comment on this clone: Antigen specificity is unknown.

Expressed TCRB transcripts got sequenced, as all isolated RNA was reverse transcribed. Sequencing used immunoSEQ multiplex PCR; TCRdb keeps in-frame clones, though not all of them. The table has a few hundred thousand clones, more than 9% seen once. In total, each donor contributed a single heparinised blood draw that averaged about 110 mL. CDR1 and CDR2 from the germline V gene are SNHLY and FYNNEI. This CDR3 contains 15 residues. V was pared by 5 bases and J by 4 bases, with 15 bases between. The chain is built from TRBV2 and TRBJ1-5; D might be TRBD1 (6 bases). The TCR was taken from a woman between 18 and 29 years old in good health. Sequenced: naive CD4+ T cells from blood. The CDR3 bases are TGTGCCAGCAGTAACCGGGACAACAGGAATCAGCCCCAGCATTTT. Amino acids: CASSNRDNRNQPQHF.